A single sample gave rise to the 20 T cell receptor beta chains below, sequenced in a study of shared clonotypes between healthy human individuals. The table came from immunoSEQ multiplex PCR; TCRdb's copy has only in-frame clones and leaves some out. The sample has over a million clones, roughly 95% seen once; the top ten hold about 1%. The sequencing sample was made of naive CD4+ T cells sorted from blood. The sample's subset: CD45RA+ positively selected. The receptor set was obtained from a man aged 30 to 39 in good health.

Regarding this clone: Other nucleotide sequences in the sample specify the same CDR3. V and J are TRBV19 and TRBJ1-5; D remains unclear. Between the trimmed V and J ends, which lost 6 bases and 0 bases, there was a span of 6 bases. From germline, CDR1 is LNHDA and CDR2 SQIVND (reference sequence). The CDR3 sequence is 13 residues long. In DNA, the CDR3 is TGTGCCAGTAGGGGTTATAGCAATCAGCCCCAGCATTTT. Translation: CASRGYSNQPQHF.

The chain links TRBV7-6 to TRBJ1-1; D gene unclear. The CDR3 contains 13 residues. Germline-derived CDR1 and CDR2 are SGHVS and FNYEAQ. The germline V and J ends were trimmed by 3 bases and 4 bases, with 9 bases remaining between them. As DNA, the CDR3 is TGTGCCAGCAGCTTTCAGGAGGGCACTGAAGCTTTCTTT. Translated: CASSFQEGTEAFF. Combining the CDR3 with reference TRBV7-6 and TRBJ1-1 gives the whole variable domain GAGVSQSPRYKVTKRGQDVALRCDPISGHVSLYWYRQALGQGPEFLTYFNYEAQQDKSGLPNDRFSAERPEGSISTLTIQRTEQRDSAMYRCASSFQEGTEAFFGQGTRLTVV.

This chain links TRBV7-6 with TRBJ2-1, with a weak D call TRBD1 (5 bases). The germline CDR1 and CDR2 sequences are SGHVS and FNYEAQ. The V and J ends lost 1 base and 0 bases respectively, with 10 bases between them. This CDR3 has 16 residues. CDR3 DNA sequence: TGTGCCAGCAGCTTAGGGTGGGGCAGCTCCTACAATGAGCAGTTCTTC. Translated: CASSLGWGSSYNEQFF.

The chain recombines TRBV6-1 with TRBJ2-1, with a possible D match to TRBD1 (5 bases). CDR1 is MNHNS, CDR2 SASEGT, per germline. Deletions cut 1 base from V and 6 bases from J, with 16 bases between. The length of the CDR3 is 16 residues. The CDR3 DNA reads as TGTGCCAGCAGTGAAGTGGTCCTAGGGGCCCGCAATGAGCAGTTCTTC. As protein: CASSEVVLGARNEQFF.

J is TRBJ2-1 and V is TRBV14; tentative D call: TRBD1 (5 bases). The CDR3 spans 14 residues. Germline V gene sequence: CDR1 SGHDN, CDR2 FVKESK. V was clipped by 5 bases and J by 3 bases, with 11 bases between them. In nucleotides, the CDR3 is TGTGCCAGCAGCTCACAGGCTAGCTACAATGAGCAGTTCTTC. This sequence encodes CASSSQASYNEQFF.

The CDR3 sequence is CASSELGLAGGPSVYNEQFF. Here the CDR3 DNA reads TGTGCCAGCAGTGAACTAGGACTAGCGGGAGGACCTTCCGTATACAATGAGCAGTTCTTC. The V gene is TRBV2, the J gene TRBJ2-1; 14 bases align to TRBD2. J lost 4 bases, V lost 2 bases, and 13 bases had no gene match. This CDR3 region has 20 residues. Looked up from germline, CDR1 is SNHLY and CDR2 is FYNNEI. The full variable domain, its missing parts supplied by reference TRBV2 and TRBJ2-1, is EPEVTQTPSHQVTQMGQEVILRCVPISNHLYFYWYRQILGQKVEFLVSFYNNEISEKSEIFDDQFSVERPDGSNFTLKIRSTKLEDSAMYFCASSELGLAGGPSVYNEQFFGPGTRLTVL.

The J gene is TRBJ1-4, the V gene TRBV5-4; D perhaps matches TRBD1 (5 bases). CDR1 is SGHNT, CDR2 YYREEE, per germline (reference sequence). Trimming took 0 bases from V and 6 from J, leaving 9 bases between them. The CDR3 consists of 14 residues. In DNA, the CDR3 is TGTGCCAGCAGCTTGGTGGGGCAACATGAAAAACTGTTTTTT. Residues: CASSLVGQHEKLFF. The full variable domain, completed using reference TRBV5-4 and TRBJ1-4, is ETGVTQSPTHLIKTRGQQVTLRCSSQSGHNTVSWYQQALGQGPQFIFQYYREEENGRGNFPPRFSGLQFPNYSSELNVNALELDDSALYLCASSLVGQHEKLFFGSGTQLSVL.

V gene TRBV5-6 combines with J gene TRBJ1-5; 8 nucleotides line up with TRBD1. The CDR3 covers 14 residues. The V gene's germline CDR1 is SGHDT and CDR2 YYEEEE. The J segment lost 5 bases and the V segment lost 3 bases, leaving 4 bases of the junction unmatched. CDR3 protein: CASSWGQADQPQHF. The DNA for the CDR3 is TGTGCCAGCAGCTGGGGACAGGCCGATCAGCCCCAGCATTTT.

V gene TRBV5-4 combines with J gene TRBJ2-5, with 13 bases lining up with TRBD2. Germline values: CDR1 SGHNT, CDR2 YYREEE (reference sequence). Losses at the gene ends were 3 bases for V and 2 bases for J; bases not matched to a gene: 1. The CDR3 has 15 amino acids. The CDR3 region is CASSSTSGRQETQYF. The DNA for the CDR3 is TGTGCCAGCAGCTCGACTAGCGGGAGGCAAGAGACCCAGTACTTC.

The gene calls are TRBV5-1 and TRBJ2-2; the D is unclear. V lost 0 bases and J 2 bases, leaving 8 bases between the germline ends. This CDR3 is 15 amino acids long. Germline CDR1 SGHRS, CDR2 YFSETQ. The CDR3 is CASSLVTANTGELFF. For the CDR3, the DNA is TGCGCCAGCAGCTTGGTAACAGCAAACACCGGGGAGCTGTTTTTT.

The chain is built from TRBV19 and TRBJ2-1; 13 bases align to TRBD2. Germline V gives CDR1 LNHDA, CDR2 SQIVND (reference sequence). The V gene end was trimmed by 9 bases and the J gene end by 7 bases; junction bases not matched to a gene: 9. The CDR3 contains 15 residues. CDR3 DNA sequence: TGTGCCAGCCAAGGACTAGCGGGAGTTGGTAATGAGCAGTTCTTC. Amino acid sequence: CASQGLAGVGNEQFF.

V is TRBV21-1 and J is TRBJ2-1; the table's D gene call, TRBD2, was not cross checked with the DNA. TRBV21-1 corresponds to a pseudogene. This CDR3 is built from 17 residues. The CDR3 DNA is TGTGCCAGCAGCAAGGGGGCTAGCGGGAGGGCACCGTCTGAGCAGTTCTTC. Its protein is CASSKGASGRAPSEQFF.

The CDR3 nucleotides read TGTGCCAGCAGCCCCGCGGGGGTGGGAAACACCATATATTTT. Its translation: CASSPAGVGNTIYF. This sequence joins TRBV7-9 and TRBJ1-3; weak D call: TRBD1 (5 bases). The V and J ends lost 5 bases and 4 bases respectively, with 12 bases between them. The CDR3 is 14 amino acids. Germline CDR1 is SEHNR and CDR2 is FQNEAQ (reference sequence).

The gene calls are TRBV23-1 and TRBJ1-2; D is possibly TRBD1 (5 bases). TRBV23-1 is assigned to the ORF class and has an uncertain function. V lost 4 bases, J lost 6 bases, and 18 bases lay in between. This CDR3 is 15 amino acids long. CDR3 region: CASSPSAGGLNGYTF. CDR3 DNA sequence: TGCGCCAGCAGTCCCTCGGCCGGGGGATTGAATGGCTACACCTTC.

This rearrangement joins TRBV29-1 to TRBJ2-5, with D unclear. V was cut by 4 bases and J by 3 bases, with 9 bases left in between. Germline V gives CDR1 SQVTM, CDR2 ANQGSEA. The CDR3 is made up of 12 amino acids. The CDR3 DNA follows: TGCAGCGTTGGTCGGCCCAAAGAGACCCAGTACTTC. It encodes CSVGRPKETQYF.

CDR3 DNA: TGTGCCAGCAGCAAAGGCATCGACAATGAGCAGTTCTTC. Encoded protein: CASSKGIDNEQFF. The J gene is TRBJ2-1, the V gene TRBV11-2, with D unresolved. The CDR3 loop spans 13 amino acids. The V end lost 5 bases, the J end lost 5 bases, and 10 bases lay between the germline ends. CDR1 and CDR2 (germline): SGHAT, FQNNGV.

This chain links TRBV5-1 with TRBJ2-3, with D perhaps TRBD1 or TRBD2 (6 bases each). The CDR3 has 16 residues. CDR1 and CDR2 (germline): SGHRS, YFSETQ. V lost 6 bases and J lost 0, with 17 bases in between. In nucleotides, the CDR3 is TGCGCCAGCACCCTAGGGGGAGGCCGTAGCACAGATACGCAGTATTTT. Protein: CASTLGGGRSTDTQYF.

The CDR3 sequence is CASSPAWTAQETQYF. The CDR3 DNA reads as TGTGCCAGCAGCCCTGCCTGGACAGCCCAAGAGACCCAGTACTTC. J is TRBJ2-5 and V is TRBV11-2; possibly TRBD1 for D (6 bases). CDR3 length: 15 amino acids. V was clipped by 5 bases and J by 1 base, with 14 bases between them. Germline CDR1 is SGHAT and CDR2 is FQNNGV.

The chain links TRBV29-1 to TRBJ1-2; D might be TRBD1 (5 bases). The CDR3 length is 12 residues. Trimming removed 7 bases at V and 4 bases at J, with 13 bases between. Germline values: CDR1 SQVTM, CDR2 ANQGSEA. Here the CDR3 DNA reads TGCAGCGCTGCCGCGACAGTCTATGGCTACACCTTC. Its protein is CSAAATVYGYTF.

V and J are TRBV27 and TRBJ2-6, with 7 positions matching TRBD1. The germline V gene has CDR1 MNHEY and CDR2 SMNVEV (reference sequence). V lost 6 bases and J lost 0; bases outside the gene matches: 5. The CDR3 loop spans 16 amino acids. In DNA form, the CDR3 reads TGTGCCAGCAGAACCGCAGGGGGCTCTGGGGCCAACGTCCTGACTTTC. Translating gives CASRTAGGSGANVLTF.